Presented here are 5 T cell receptor beta chains from one specimen sequenced in a study of tumor-infiltrating lymphocytes in primary liver carcinoma. For each extraction, RNA and DNA were obtained together from approximately 20-30 mg of unsorted bulk tissue. Reverse transcription of roughly 480 ng total RNA with a constant-region primer produced TCR beta cDNA. TCR beta libraries came from three nested multiplex PCR rounds using slightly modified ARM-PCR. Primers for the first two PCR rounds were TRBV1-TRBV30 forward primers and a C-beta reverse primer (roughly 9 cycles per round). TCRdb re-derived calls from the multiplex PCR reads in MiXCR, one entry per CDR3 protein. The sample records 95,000 to 100,000 distinct CDR3 sequences, about 67% being singletons. Sequencing was performed on liver tumor tissue from sampling region 2. The subset was: tumor region T2, inferior pole. All receptors come from a woman aged 55-69 years with primary liver carcinoma and hepatitis B virus infection.

Notes on this clonotype: At one boundary the junction diverges from the germline segment, which might be a read error. The chain is built from TRBV5-1 and TRBJ1-5, with D perhaps TRBD1 (5 bases). This CDR3 spans 15 amino acids. Looked up from germline, CDR1 is SGHRS and CDR2 is YFSETQ. CDR3 loop: CASSLGGVINHPQHF. In DNA form, the CDR3 reads TGCGCCAGCAGCTTAGGAGGGGTGATCAATCACCCCCAGCATTTT.

In the case of this clonotype: One base away lies a much larger clone, so this may be a sequencing read error. Here the CDR3 reads CAWGQGIRNQPQHF. The CDR3, as DNA: TGTGCCTGGGGACAGGGGATTAGAAATCAGCCCCAGCATTTT. The chain is built from TRBV30 and TRBJ1-5; 9 bases map to TRBD1. CDR1 is GTSNPN, CDR2 SVGIG, per germline (reference sequence). The CDR3 is 14 residues long. The J segment lost 4 bases and the V segment lost 5 bases, leaving 6 bases of the junction unmatched.

This clonotype was seen only a few times. The V and J genes are TRBV5-1 and TRBJ2-5, with TRBD1 as a possible D gene (6 bases). Trimming shortened V by 5 bases and J by 1 base, and 15 bases separated the two germline ends. CDR3 length: 15 amino acids. Per the germline V gene, CDR1 is SGHRS and CDR2 is YFSETQ. The CDR3 sequence is CASSRNRASQETQYF. The CDR3 DNA reads as TGCGCCAGCAGTCGTAACAGGGCCAGCCAAGAGACCCAGTACTTC.

Concerning this clonotype itself: Given the absence of the conserved phenylalanine or tryptophan at the CDR3 end, a read error is likely. V gene TRBV6-6 combines with J gene TRBJ2-5; no clear D gene. CDR3 length equals 13 residues. Germline CDR1 MNHNY, CDR2 SVGAGI (reference sequence). This chain's CDR3 is CVSIDTNEETQYL. In DNA, the CDR3 is TGTGTCAGCATAGACACCAACGAAGAGACCCAGTACCTC.

On this clonotype: The germline gene is not matched at one end of the junction; a read error may be the cause. The chain carries TRBV11-2 and TRBJ2-7; D possibly corresponds to TRBD2 (6 bases). From germline, CDR1 is SGHAT and CDR2 FQNNGV. CDR3 size: 14 residues. The CDR3 nucleotides are TGTGTCAGCAGCCGGGCTAGCGTGAGCTACGAGCAGTACTTC. This gives the protein CVSSRASVSYEQYF.